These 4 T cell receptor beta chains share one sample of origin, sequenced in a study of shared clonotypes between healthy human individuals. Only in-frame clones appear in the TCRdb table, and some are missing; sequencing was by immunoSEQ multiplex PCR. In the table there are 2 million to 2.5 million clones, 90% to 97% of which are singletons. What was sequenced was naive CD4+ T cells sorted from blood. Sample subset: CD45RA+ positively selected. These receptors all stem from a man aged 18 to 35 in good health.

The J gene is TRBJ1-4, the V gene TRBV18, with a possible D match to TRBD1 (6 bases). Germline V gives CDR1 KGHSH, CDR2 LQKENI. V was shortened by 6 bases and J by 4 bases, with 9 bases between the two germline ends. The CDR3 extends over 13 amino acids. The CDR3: CASSGADNEKLFF. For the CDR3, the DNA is TGTGCCAGCTCGGGGGCAGATAATGAAAAACTGTTTTTT.

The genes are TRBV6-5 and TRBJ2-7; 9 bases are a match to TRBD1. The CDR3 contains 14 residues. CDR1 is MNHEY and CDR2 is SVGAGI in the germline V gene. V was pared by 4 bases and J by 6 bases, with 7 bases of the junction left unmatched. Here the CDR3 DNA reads TGTGCCAGCAGTTTCCGGGACAGGGTGCTCGAGCAGTACTTC. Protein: CASSFRDRVLEQYF.

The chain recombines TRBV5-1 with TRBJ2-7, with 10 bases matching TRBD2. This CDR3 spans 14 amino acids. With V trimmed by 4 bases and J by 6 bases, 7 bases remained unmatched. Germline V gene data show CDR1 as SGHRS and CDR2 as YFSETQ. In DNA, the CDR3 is TGCGCCAGCAGCGGCGGTCCTAGCGGGGGCGAGCAGTACTTC. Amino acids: CASSGGPSGGEQYF. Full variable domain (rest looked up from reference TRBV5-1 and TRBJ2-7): KAGVTQTPRYLIKTRGQQVTLSCSPISGHRSVSWYQQTPGQGLQFLFEYFSETQRNKGNFPGRFSGRQFSNSRSEMNVSTLELGDSALYLCASSGGPSGGEQYFGPGTRLTVT.

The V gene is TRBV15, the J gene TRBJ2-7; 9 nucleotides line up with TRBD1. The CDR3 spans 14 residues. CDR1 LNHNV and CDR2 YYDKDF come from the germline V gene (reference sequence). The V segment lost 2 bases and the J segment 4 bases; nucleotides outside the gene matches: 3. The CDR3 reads CATSRLGQGYEQYF. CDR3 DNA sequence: TGTGCCACCAGCAGACTAGGACAGGGGTACGAGCAGTACTTC.